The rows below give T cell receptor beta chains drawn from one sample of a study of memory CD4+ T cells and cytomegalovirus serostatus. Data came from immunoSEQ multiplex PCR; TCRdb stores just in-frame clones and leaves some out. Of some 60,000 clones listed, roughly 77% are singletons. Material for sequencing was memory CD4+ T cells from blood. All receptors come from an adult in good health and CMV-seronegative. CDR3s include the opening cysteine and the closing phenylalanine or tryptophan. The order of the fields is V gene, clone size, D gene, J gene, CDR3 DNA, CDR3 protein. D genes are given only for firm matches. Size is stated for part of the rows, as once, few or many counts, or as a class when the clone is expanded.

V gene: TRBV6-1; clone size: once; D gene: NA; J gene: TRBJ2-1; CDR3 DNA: TGTGCCAGCAGTGACACCACCCCGTGGGAGTTCTTC; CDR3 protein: CASSDTTPWEFF
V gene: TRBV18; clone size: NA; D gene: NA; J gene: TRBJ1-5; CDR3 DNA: TGTGCCAGCTCACCTACAGGGTCCGGTAGCAATCAGCCCCAGCATTTT; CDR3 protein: CASSPTGSGSNQPQHF
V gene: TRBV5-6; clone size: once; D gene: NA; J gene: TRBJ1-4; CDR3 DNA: TGTGCCAGCAGCCATGCGGGGAGGAGATTTAATGAAAAACTGTTTTTT; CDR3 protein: CASSHAGRRFNEKLFF
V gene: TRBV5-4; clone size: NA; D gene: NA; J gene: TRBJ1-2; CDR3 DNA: TGTGCCAGCAGCTTGGCGCCAGGGAAAGGATATGGCTACACCTTC; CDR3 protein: CASSLAPGKGYGYTF
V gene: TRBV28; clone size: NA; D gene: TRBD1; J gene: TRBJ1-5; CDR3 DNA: TGTGCCAGCAGTTCCCCCGGGACAGGGGGCGGGAGTTGGAGCAATCAGCCCCAGCATTTT; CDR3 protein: CASSSPGTGGGSWSNQPQHF
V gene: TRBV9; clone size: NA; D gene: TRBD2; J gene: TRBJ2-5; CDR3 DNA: TGTGCCAGCAGCGGTGACCGCAGACTAGCGGGAGTGGAGACCCAGTACTTC; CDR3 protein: CASSGDRRLAGVETQYF
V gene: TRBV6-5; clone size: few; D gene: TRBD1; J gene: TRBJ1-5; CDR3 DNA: TGTGCCAGCAGTGCCGGGACAGGGAATCAGCCCCAGCATTTT; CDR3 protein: CASSAGTGNQPQHF
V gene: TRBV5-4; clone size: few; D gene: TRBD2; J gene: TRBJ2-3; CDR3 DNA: TGTGCCAGCAGCCCTACTCGGGGGACTAGCGGGAGGACAGATACGCAGTATTTT; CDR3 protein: CASSPTRGTSGRTDTQYF
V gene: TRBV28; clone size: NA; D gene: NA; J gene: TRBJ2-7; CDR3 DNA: TGTGCCAGCAGCCCCGGGACCGCGTGGGACGAGCAGTACTTC; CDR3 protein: CASSPGTAWDEQYF
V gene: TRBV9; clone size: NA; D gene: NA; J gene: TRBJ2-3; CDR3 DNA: TGTGCCAGCAGCGTAGCGCGACAGGGAGGGGCCCCGTATTTT; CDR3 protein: CASSVARQGGAPYF
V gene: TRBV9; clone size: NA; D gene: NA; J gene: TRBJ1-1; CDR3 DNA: TGTGCCAGCAGCTCCCGTGGGGACACTGAAGCTTTCTTT; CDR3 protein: CASSSRGDTEAFF
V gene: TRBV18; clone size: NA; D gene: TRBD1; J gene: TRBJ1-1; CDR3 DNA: TGTGCCAGCTCACCACCGGGACAGGGGCGTGGGCAAGCTTTCTTT; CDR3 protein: CASSPPGQGRGQAFF
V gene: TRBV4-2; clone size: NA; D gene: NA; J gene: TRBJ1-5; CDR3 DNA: TGTGCCAGCAGCCATGGGGATGGGGGCAATCAGCCCCAGCATTTT; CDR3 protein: CASSHGDGGNQPQHF
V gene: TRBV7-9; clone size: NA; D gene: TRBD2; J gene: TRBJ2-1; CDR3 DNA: TGTGCCAGCAGCTCACAACTCTACCAGGGACTAGGGGTCCAGGAGCAGTTCTTC; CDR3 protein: CASSSQLYQGLGVQEQFF
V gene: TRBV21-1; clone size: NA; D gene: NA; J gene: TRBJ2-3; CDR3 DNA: TGTGCCAGCAGCAAAGAGTTGGGCAGGCCCACAGATACGCAGTATTTT; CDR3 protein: CASSKELGRPTDTQYF
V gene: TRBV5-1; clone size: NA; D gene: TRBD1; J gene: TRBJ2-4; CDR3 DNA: TGCGCCAGCAGCTGGGGCCCGATCACAGGGGGCAGAAACATTCAGTACTTC; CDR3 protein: CASSWGPITGGRNIQYF
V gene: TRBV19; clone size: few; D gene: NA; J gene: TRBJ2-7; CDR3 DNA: TGTGCCAGTAAAGGTAAACAGCAGTACTTC; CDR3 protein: CASKGKQQYF
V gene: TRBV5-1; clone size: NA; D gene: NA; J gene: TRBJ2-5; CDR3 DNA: TGCGCCAGCAGCCCCGCCGGGACGGTGAAAAAAGAGACCCAGTACTTC; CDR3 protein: CASSPAGTVKKETQYF
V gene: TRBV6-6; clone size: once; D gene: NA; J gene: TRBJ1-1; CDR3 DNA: TGTGCCAGCAGTTACTCTCAGAGGGCTGAAGCTTTCTTT; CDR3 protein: CASSYSQRAEAFF
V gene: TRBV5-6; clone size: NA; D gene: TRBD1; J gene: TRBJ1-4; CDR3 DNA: TGTGCCAGCAGCTTTGACAGGGGAGGGGAAAAACTGTTTTTT; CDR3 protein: CASSFDRGGEKLFF
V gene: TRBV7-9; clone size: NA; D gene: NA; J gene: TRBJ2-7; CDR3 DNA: TGTGCCAGCAGCCAACAGCAGTTCTACGAGCAGTACTTC; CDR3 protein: CASSQQQFYEQYF
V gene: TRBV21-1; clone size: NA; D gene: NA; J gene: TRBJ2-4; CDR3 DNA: TGTGCCAGCAGCAAAGTCAGCCAGGCGCTAGCCAAAAACATTCAGTACTTC; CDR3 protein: CASSKVSQALAKNIQYF
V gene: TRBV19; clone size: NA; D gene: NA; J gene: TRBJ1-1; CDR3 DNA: TGTGCCAGTAGTATAGATGGACCACTGAACACTGAAGCTTTCTTT; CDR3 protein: CASSIDGPLNTEAFF
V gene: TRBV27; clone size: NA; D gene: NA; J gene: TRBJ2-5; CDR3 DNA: TGTGCCAGCAGTCAAACCCGGAGCTCGACCCCCCAAGAGACCCAGTACTTC; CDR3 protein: CASSQTRSSTPQETQYF
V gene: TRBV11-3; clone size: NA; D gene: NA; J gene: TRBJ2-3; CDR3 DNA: TGTGCCAGCAGTCGGGGAAGCAGGACAGATACGCAGTATTTT; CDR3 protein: CASSRGSRTDTQYF
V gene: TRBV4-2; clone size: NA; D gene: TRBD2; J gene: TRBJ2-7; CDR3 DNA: TGTGCCAGCAGCCAACTACTAGCGGGAAATGACGAGCAGTACTTC; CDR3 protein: CASSQLLAGNDEQYF
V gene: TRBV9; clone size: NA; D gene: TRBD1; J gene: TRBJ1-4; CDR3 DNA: TGTGCCAGCAGCTCCGGGACAGGGAGAACTAATGAAAAACTGTTTTTT; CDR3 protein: CASSSGTGRTNEKLFF
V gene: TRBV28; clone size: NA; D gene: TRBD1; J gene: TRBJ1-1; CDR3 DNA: TGTGCCAGCAGCCTTGTGACAGGGAGCGGTCAGAACACTGAAGCTTTCTTT; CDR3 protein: CASSLVTGSGQNTEAFF
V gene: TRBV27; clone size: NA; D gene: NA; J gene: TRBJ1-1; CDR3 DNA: TGTGCCAGCAGTCCCCGGCAGCCCGGGGAAGCTTTCTTT; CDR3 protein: CASSPRQPGEAFF
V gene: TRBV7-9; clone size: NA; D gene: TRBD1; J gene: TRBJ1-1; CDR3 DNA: TGTGCCAGCAGCCCGGACAGGGCGGGGGCTGAAGCTTTCTTT; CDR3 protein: CASSPDRAGAEAFF
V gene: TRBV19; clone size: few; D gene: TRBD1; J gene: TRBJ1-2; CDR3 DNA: TGTGCCAGTTCCGGGACAGTCAACAACTATGGCTACACCTTC; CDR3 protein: CASSGTVNNYGYTF
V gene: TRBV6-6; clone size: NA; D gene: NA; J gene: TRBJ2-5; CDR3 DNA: TGTGCCAGCAGTAGAGAGACAGGCCGTCGGGAGACCCAGTACTTC; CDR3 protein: CASSRETGRRETQYF
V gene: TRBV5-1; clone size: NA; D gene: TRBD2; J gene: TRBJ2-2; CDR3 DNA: TGCGCCAGCAGCTTTACTAGCGGTTCGAACACCGGGGAGCTGTTTTTT; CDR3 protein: CASSFTSGSNTGELFF
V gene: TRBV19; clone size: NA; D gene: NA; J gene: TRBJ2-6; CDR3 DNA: TGTGCCAGTAGTGCCAGGGTCTCTGGGGCCAACGTCCTGACTTTC; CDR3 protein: CASSARVSGANVLTF
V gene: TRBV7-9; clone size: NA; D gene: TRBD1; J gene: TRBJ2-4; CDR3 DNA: TGTGCCAGCAGCTACACCGGGACAGGACAAAACATTCAGTACTTC; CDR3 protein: CASSYTGTGQNIQYF
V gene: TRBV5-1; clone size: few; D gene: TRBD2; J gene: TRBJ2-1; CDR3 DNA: TGCGCCAGCAGCTTGGACGGGACTAGCGGGACTAATGAGCAGTTCTTC; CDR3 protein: CASSLDGTSGTNEQFF
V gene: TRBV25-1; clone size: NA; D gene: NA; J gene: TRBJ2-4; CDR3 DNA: TGTGCCAGCAGTGAGCCAGGGGTTAAGGGAAACATTCAGTACTTC; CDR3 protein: CASSEPGVKGNIQYF
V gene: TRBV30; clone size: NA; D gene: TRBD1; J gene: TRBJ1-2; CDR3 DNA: TGTGCCTGGAGTCATCACGGGACAGACGAACGTTATGGCTACACCTTC; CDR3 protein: CAWSHHGTDERYGYTF
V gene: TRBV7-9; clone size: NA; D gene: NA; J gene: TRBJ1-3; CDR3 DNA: TGTGCCAGCAGCTTGGGCCAGGCGCACTCTGGAAACACCATATATTTT; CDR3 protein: CASSLGQAHSGNTIYF
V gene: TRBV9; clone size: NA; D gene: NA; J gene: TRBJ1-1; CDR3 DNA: TGTGCCAGCAGCGTCGATGGTGGGTATCACACTGAAGCTTTCTTT; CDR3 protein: CASSVDGGYHTEAFF
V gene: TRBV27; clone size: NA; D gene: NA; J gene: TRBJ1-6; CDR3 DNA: TGTGCCAGCAGTTTATCTTACAGGGAGGATTCACCCCTCCACTTT; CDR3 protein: CASSLSYREDSPLHF
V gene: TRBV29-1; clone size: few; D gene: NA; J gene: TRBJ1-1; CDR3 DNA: TGCAGCGTTGAAGACACAGTGCTGGATACTGAAGCTTTCTTT; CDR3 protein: CSVEDTVLDTEAFF
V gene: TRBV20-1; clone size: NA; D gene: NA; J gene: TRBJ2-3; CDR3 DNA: TGCAGTGCTAGAGTAACAGATACGCAGTATTTT; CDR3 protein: CSARVTDTQYF
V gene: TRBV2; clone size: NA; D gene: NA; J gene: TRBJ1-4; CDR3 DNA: TGTGCCAGCAGTGAAGCGCAACAGTCTAATGAAAAACTGTTTTTT; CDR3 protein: CASSEAQQSNEKLFF
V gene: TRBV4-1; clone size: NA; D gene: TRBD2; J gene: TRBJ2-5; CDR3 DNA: TGCGCCAGCAGCCAAGATGGCAGCGGGAGCGGAGAGACCCAGTACTTC; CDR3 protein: CASSQDGSGSGETQYF